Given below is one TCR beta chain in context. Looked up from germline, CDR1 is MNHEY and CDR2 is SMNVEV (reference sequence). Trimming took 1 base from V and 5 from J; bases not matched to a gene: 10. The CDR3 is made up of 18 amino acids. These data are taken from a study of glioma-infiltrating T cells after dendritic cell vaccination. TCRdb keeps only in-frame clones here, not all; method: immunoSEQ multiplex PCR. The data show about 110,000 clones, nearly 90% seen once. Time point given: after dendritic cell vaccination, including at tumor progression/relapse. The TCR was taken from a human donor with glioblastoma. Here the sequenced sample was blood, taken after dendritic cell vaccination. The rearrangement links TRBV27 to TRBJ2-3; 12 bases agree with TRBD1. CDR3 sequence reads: CASSLFRPGTGGLDTQYF. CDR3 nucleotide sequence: TGTGCCAGCAGTTTATTTAGGCCCGGGACAGGGGGCCTAGATACGCAGTATTTT.